A selection of T cell receptor beta chains follows, all from one sample in a study of a mutant IDH1 vaccine in newly diagnosed glioma. Profiled with immunoSEQ multiplex PCR; TCRdb holds only in-frame clones, not every one. The table records about 32,000 clones, about four fifths of them present only once. These receptors have no known antigen. The starting material was PBMCs, obtained from a glioma patient whose treatment included an IDH1 peptide vaccine. All receptors come from a woman aged 18-29 years with glioma. CDR3s include the opening cysteine and the closing phenylalanine or tryptophan. A D gene is named only where the DNA matches it firmly. The listing skips clone size in some rows; elsewhere it reads once, few, many or a size class.

abundance,j_gene,v_gene,d_gene,CDR3nt,CDR3aa
few,TRBJ1-1,TRBV7-9,TRBD1,TGTGCCAGCAGAGGACAGGGTTACACTGAAGCTTTCTTT,CASRGQGYTEAFF
NA,TRBJ1-2,TRBV6-1,NA,TGTGCCAGCAGTGAGCAGGGGAAGGCTAACTATGGCTACACCTTC,CASSEQGKANYGYTF
once,TRBJ2-7,TRBV19,TRBD1,TGTGCCAGTAAAAACAGGGGAGTCTACGAGCAGTACTTC,CASKNRGVYEQYF
NA,TRBJ2-3,TRBV15,NA,TGTGCCACTGGGGGGGGGCGCGAACCAGATACGCAGTATTTT,CATGGGREPDTQYF
NA,TRBJ2-3,TRBV7-2,NA,TGTGCCAGCAGCTTGGGATTAGAATCTGGTTACACAGATACGCAGTATTTT,CASSLGLESGYTDTQYF
NA,TRBJ2-1,TRBV4-1,NA,TGCGCCAGCAGTCATGGCCCTAGCTACAATGAGCAGTTCTTC,CASSHGPSYNEQFF